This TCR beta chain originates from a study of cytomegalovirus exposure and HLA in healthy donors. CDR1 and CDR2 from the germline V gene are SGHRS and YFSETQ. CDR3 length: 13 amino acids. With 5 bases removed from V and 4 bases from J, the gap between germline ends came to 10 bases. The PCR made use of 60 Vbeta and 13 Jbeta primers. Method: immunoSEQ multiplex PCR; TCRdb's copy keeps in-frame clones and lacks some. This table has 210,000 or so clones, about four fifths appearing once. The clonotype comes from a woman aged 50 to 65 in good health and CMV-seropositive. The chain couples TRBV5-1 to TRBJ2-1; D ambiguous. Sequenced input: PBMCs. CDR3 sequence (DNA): TGCGCCAGCAGTCCGAACGGGTACAATGAGCAGTTCTTC. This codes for CASSPNGYNEQFF.